The 32 T cell receptor beta chains given below trace back to one sample, sequenced in a study of shared clonotypes between healthy human individuals. The protocol was immunoSEQ multiplex PCR, while the TCRdb copy is restricted to in-frame clones and leaves out a portion. The repertoire holds about 680,000 clones, with less than 80% as singletons. Material: memory CD4+ T cells sorted from blood. Sample subset: CD45RA-negative fraction. The receptor set was obtained from a woman in her 30s in good health.

This clone was picked up one time. The chain couples TRBV30 to TRBJ2-7; weak D call: TRBD1 (5 bases). The germline V gene encodes CDR1 GTSNPN and CDR2 SVGIG (reference sequence). This CDR3 comprises 16 residues. The ends were cut back, 0 bases at V and 0 bases at J, with 15 bases in the middle. The CDR3 DNA is TGTGCCTGGAGTGTAGTTTCGGACACAAGCTCCTACGAGCAGTACTTC. Protein product: CAWSVVSDTSSYEQYF. The full variable domain, rest sourced from reference TRBV30 and TRBJ2-7, is SQTIHQWPATLVQPVGSPLSLECTVEGTSNPNLYWYRQAAGRGLQLLFYSVGIGQISSEVPQNLSASRPQDRQFILSSKKLLLSDSGFYLCAWSVVSDTSSYEQYFGPGTRLTVT.

This clone was counted a single time. V usage is TRBV7-9 and J usage is TRBJ2-1; D perhaps matches TRBD1 (6 bases). CDR1 and CDR2 (germline): SEHNR, FQNEAQ (reference sequence). V was clipped by 1 base and J by 4 bases, with 17 bases between them. CDR3 length equals 17 residues. The CDR3 DNA reads as TGTGCCAGCAGCTTAGGTTCCGGGCAGGGGATTTACAATGAGCAGTTCTTC. Its protein is CASSLGSGQGIYNEQFF.

This clone was recorded only once. The chain recombines TRBV15 with TRBJ1-4; 9 positions match TRBD1. This CDR3 region has 16 residues. The germline V gene encodes CDR1 LNHNV and CDR2 YYDKDF (reference sequence). After removal of 3 bases from V and 4 bases from J, the junction contained 6 bases not matched to a gene. Written as DNA, the CDR3 is TGTGCCACCAGCAGGCGGAGGGGACAGGGTAATGAAAAACTGTTTTTT. Its protein is CATSRRRGQGNEKLFF.

The CDR3 DNA reads TGTGCCAGCAGCCCGACAGGGAGACAAGAGACCCAGTACTTC. Protein: CASSPTGRQETQYF. The J gene is TRBJ2-5, the V gene TRBV5-4, with 7 bases matching TRBD1. Per germline, CDR1 SGHNT and CDR2 YYREEE (reference sequence). Trimming at V came to 4 bases and at J to 2 bases, leaving 5 bases not matched to a gene. The CDR3 has 14 residues.

In this sample, this clone turned up once. The chain combines TRBV2 with TRBJ1-2; D ambiguous. This CDR3 has 14 residues. CDR1 is SNHLY and CDR2 is FYNNEI in the germline V gene. The V end was cut by 0 bases, the J end by 8 bases, with 13 bases between. The CDR3 here is CASSEARPDTGYTF. The CDR3 DNA is TGTGCCAGCAGTGAAGCGCGGCCCGATACGGGCTACACCTTC. Supplemented by reference TRBV2 and TRBJ1-2, the full variable domain reads EPEVTQTPSHQVTQMGQEVILRCVPISNHLYFYWYRQILGQKVEFLVSFYNNEISEKSEIFDDQFSVERPDGSNFTLKIRSTKLEDSAMYFCASSEARPDTGYTFGSGTRLTVV.

This chain connects TRBV27 to TRBJ2-3, with 9 bases that match TRBD1. In germline, CDR1 is MNHEY, CDR2 SMNVEV (reference sequence). With V trimmed by 4 bases and J by 3 bases, 14 bases remained unmatched. This CDR3 spans 18 amino acids. The CDR3 sequence: CASSYRTGTGSRTDTQYF. The CDR3 DNA sequence: TGTGCCAGCAGTTACCGAACTGGGACAGGGAGTAGGACAGATACGCAGTATTTT.

This sequence joins TRBV5-1 and TRBJ1-2, with 7 bases matching TRBD1. CDR1 is SGHRS, CDR2 YFSETQ, per germline. The J segment lost 4 bases and the V segment lost 4 bases, leaving 10 bases of the junction unmatched. The CDR3 length is 15 residues. The CDR3: CASSTSGQTGYGYTF. CDR3 in DNA: TGCGCCAGCAGCACCTCGGGACAGACAGGCTATGGCTACACCTTC.

As for this clone: This CDR3 is also generated by other DNA sequences in the sample. The gene calls are TRBV6-5 and TRBJ2-2; no clear D gene. This CDR3 is built from 13 residues. Trimming shortened V by 0 bases and J by 2 bases, and 1 base separated the two germline ends. The germline CDR1 and CDR2 sequences are MNHEY and SVGAGI. CDR3 protein: CASSYSNTGELFF. The CDR3 DNA reads as TGTGCCAGCAGTTACTCTAACACCGGGGAGCTGTTTTTT.

V and J are TRBV11-2 and TRBJ2-3, with 12 bases aligning to TRBD2. The germline CDR1 and CDR2 sequences are SGHAT and FQNNGV. The CDR3 length is 16 residues. V dropped 1 base and J dropped 6; count of bases not matched to a gene: 5. The CDR3 loop is CASSLGTSGNLDTQYF. The CDR3, as DNA: TGTGCCAGCAGCTTAGGGACTAGCGGGAATCTGGATACGCAGTATTTT. The full variable domain, in which reference TRBV11-2 and TRBJ2-3 provide the parts outside the CDR3, is EAGVAQSPRYKIIEKRQSVAFWCNPISGHATLYWYQQILGQGPKLLIQFQNNGVVDDSQLPKDRFSAERLKGVDSTLKIQPAKLEDSAVYLCASSLGTSGNLDTQYFGPGTRLTVL.

This clone appeared a few times. This sample also contains other DNA sequences that code for the same CDR3. The genes are TRBV2 and TRBJ2-2; D perhaps matches TRBD1 (5 bases). CDR3 length: 14 residues. Germline values: CDR1 SNHLY, CDR2 FYNNEI. V was pared by 6 bases and J by 0 bases, with 8 bases between. In nucleotides, the CDR3 is TGTGCCAGCAGCCGGACAACGAACACCGGGGAGCTGTTTTTT. Translated, it gives CASSRTTNTGELFF.

The chain has TRBV5-6 and TRBJ1-4; no firm D call. The V gene lost 4 bases and the J gene lost 0 bases, with 7 bases spanning the gap. The length of the CDR3 is 14 residues. Looked up from germline, CDR1 is SGHDT and CDR2 is YYEEEE. The CDR3 spells CASSRLATNEKLFF. The CDR3 DNA reads as TGTGCCAGCAGCAGGCTTGCAACTAATGAAAAACTGTTTTTT.

This chain joins TRBV7-8 and TRBJ1-5; no reliable D call. The germline V and J ends were trimmed by 3 bases and 2 bases, with 11 bases remaining between them. The CDR3 runs 15 residues. The germline CDR1 and CDR2 sequences are SGHVS and FQNEAQ. The CDR3, as DNA: TGTGCCAGCAGCTTGAACAGTATTGGCAATCAGCCCCAGCATTTT. This translates into CASSLNSIGNQPQHF. The full variable domain, in which reference TRBV7-8 and TRBJ1-5 provide the parts outside the CDR3, is GAGVSQSPRYKVAKRGQDVALRCDPISGHVSLFWYQQALGQGPEFLTYFQNEAQLDKSGLPSDRFFAERPEGSVSTLKIQRTQQEDSAVYLCASSLNSIGNQPQHFGDGTRLSIL.

This rearrangement joins TRBV2 to TRBJ1-2, with D uncertain. The germline gives CDR1 SNHLY, CDR2 FYNNEI. There are 14 residues in the CDR3. Trimming took off 5 bases at V and 2 bases at J, with 12 bases between the two ends. The DNA of the CDR3 is TGTGCCAGCAGTCCATGGACCCTCAACTATGGCTACACCTTC. Its protein is CASSPWTLNYGYTF.

With respect to this clone: This CDR3 is also generated by other DNA sequences in the sample. The rearrangement links TRBV2 to TRBJ2-1; no clear D. Germline loops: CDR1 SNHLY, CDR2 FYNNEI. The ends were cut back, 1 base at V and 9 bases at J, with 4 bases in the middle. The CDR3 is made up of 11 amino acids. The CDR3 DNA sequence: TGTGCCAGCAGTGAAGAAGGTGAGCAGTTCTTC. This translates into CASSEEGEQFF.

This clone has just one count. The V gene is TRBV5-1, the J gene TRBJ1-4, with 7 bases aligning to TRBD1. The CDR3 covers 17 residues. Germline CDR1 and CDR2: SGHRS and YFSETQ. V gave up 3 bases and J gave up 7 bases; unmatched junction bases: 15. CDR3 sequence reads: CASSSYDIQGTREKLFF. For the CDR3, the DNA is TGCGCCAGCAGCTCCTACGACATACAGGGGACCCGTGAAAAACTGTTTTTT.

Many counts were recorded for this clone. V and J are TRBV4-1 and TRBJ2-2; 13 nucleotides align to TRBD2. CDR3 length equals 15 residues. V was pared by 5 bases and J by 5 bases, with 2 bases of the junction left unmatched. CDR1 is MGHRA and CDR2 is YSYEKL in the germline V gene. The DNA of the CDR3 is TGCGCCAGCAGCAGGGGACTAGCGGGGACCGGGGAGCTGTTTTTT. It specifies CASSRGLAGTGELFF.

The rearrangement joins TRBV7-6 to TRBJ2-7; 8 nucleotides line up with TRBD1. The germline gives CDR1 SGHVS, CDR2 FNYEAQ. Trimming at V came to 1 base and at J to 6 bases, leaving 11 bases not matched to a gene. The CDR3 consists of 16 residues. Here the CDR3 reads CASSLVMGQVPLEQYF. CDR3 bases: TGTGCCAGCAGCTTAGTAATGGGACAGGTCCCCCTCGAGCAGTACTTC.

The V call is TRBV7-3, the J call TRBJ2-7; 9 nucleotides line up with TRBD2. This CDR3 region has 15 residues. Trimming at V came to 2 bases and at J to 2 bases, leaving 4 bases not matched to a gene. From germline, CDR1 is SGHTA and CDR2 FQGTGA. Written as DNA, the CDR3 is TGTGCCAGCAGCTTAGGAGCGGGAGGTACCTACGAGCAGTACTTC. Translation gives CASSLGAGGTYEQYF.

CDR3 coding DNA: TGCGCCAGCAGCTTCGGACTAGCAGTCGATACGCAGTATTTT. Its protein product is CASSFGLAVDTQYF. The V call is TRBV5-1, the J call TRBJ2-3, with 8 bases matching TRBD2. The V gene's germline CDR1 is SGHRS and CDR2 YFSETQ. V gave up 2 bases and J gave up 6 bases; unmatched junction bases: 5. This CDR3 contains 14 residues.

V is TRBV15 and J is TRBJ2-1, with D perhaps TRBD1 or TRBD2 (5 bases each). CDR1 is LNHNV, CDR2 YYDKDF, per germline (reference sequence). V gave up 0 bases and J gave up 9 bases, with 9 bases separating them. This CDR3 comprises 13 residues. In DNA, the CDR3 is TGTGCCACCAGCAGAGATGGGACGCCTGAGCAGTTCTTC. As protein: CATSRDGTPEQFF.

Written as DNA, the CDR3 is TGTGCCAGCAGTCCCCCGGGCAGGGGCAGGGATGGCTACACCTTC. This gives the protein CASSPPGRGRDGYTF. The chain links TRBV28 to TRBJ1-2, with D tentatively TRBD1 (6 bases). The CDR3 spans 15 residues. Germline loops: CDR1 MDHEN, CDR2 SYDVKM. The ends were cut back, 5 bases at V and 6 bases at J, with 19 bases in the middle.

The genes are TRBV6-7 and TRBJ2-2; TRBD2 matches at 8 bases. TRBV6-7 is an open reading frame, and its role is uncertain. This CDR3 comprises 16 residues. With 8 bases clipped from V and 5 bases from J, the junction kept 13 bases outside the gene matches. As DNA, the CDR3 is TGTGCCAGCCGTTCTCCGAGCGGGAGTGTGACCGGGGAGCTGTTTTTT. Protein product: CASRSPSGSVTGELFF.

This clone was seen more than once but under ten times. The chain has TRBV5-4 and TRBJ2-1, with 10 bases matching TRBD2. The CDR3 extends over 15 amino acids. Germline V gives CDR1 SGHNT, CDR2 YYREEE (reference sequence). The V and J ends lost 4 bases and 0 bases, in that order; junction bases with no gene match: 1. The DNA for the CDR3 is TGTGCCAGCAGCAGGACTAGCGGCTCCTACAATGAGCAGTTCTTC. This gives the protein CASSRTSGSYNEQFF.

This sequence joins TRBV7-8 and TRBJ2-7, with 7 nucleotides matching TRBD2. The CDR3 contains 17 residues. V lost 1 base, J lost 2 bases, and 11 bases stayed unmatched. The germline gives CDR1 SGHVS, CDR2 FQNEAQ. The CDR3 region has the DNA TGTGCCAGCAGCTTAGTTGGCGGGAGTCTTAGTCCCTACGAGCAGTACTTC. Encoded protein: CASSLVGGSLSPYEQYF.

The rearrangement joins TRBV28 to TRBJ2-7, with D perhaps matching TRBD1 (5 bases). Germline loops: CDR1 MDHEN, CDR2 SYDVKM. There are 15 residues in the CDR3. Trimming shortened V by 3 bases and J by 2 bases, and 14 bases separated the two germline ends. For the CDR3, the DNA is TGTGCCAGCAGTTTTGAGGTTCAGGGTCCCTACGAGCAGTACTTC. Protein product: CASSFEVQGPYEQYF.

This clone was observed a handful of times. The CDR3 sequence: CATSRDPPGLAGSAWQYF. CDR3 nucleotide sequence: TGTGCCACCAGCAGAGATCCTCCGGGACTAGCGGGTTCGGCGTGGCAGTACTTC. This chain joins TRBV15 and TRBJ2-7, with 12 bases lining up with TRBD2. The CDR3 totals 18 residues. The germline CDR1 and CDR2 sequences are LNHNV and YYDKDF (reference sequence). The V segment lost 0 bases and the J segment 9 bases; nucleotides outside the gene matches: 15.

V usage is TRBV21-1 and J usage is TRBJ1-2; TRBD1 reflects the table's D call only, with no check against the DNA. TRBV21-1 is a pseudogene locus. The CDR3 is 18 residues long. The CDR3, as DNA: TGTGCCAGCAGCAAAAGGCCGGGACAGACTAAAATTAACTATGGCTACACCTTC. Its protein is CASSKRPGQTKINYGYTF.

V gene TRBV19 combines with J gene TRBJ1-1; no firm D call. Trimming left V 8 bases short and J 5 bases short, with 15 bases between. Per germline, CDR1 LNHDA and CDR2 SQIVND (reference sequence). This CDR3 spans 13 amino acids. The CDR3 DNA reads as TGTGCCAGTCGGAGGGTAGGAAATACTGAAGCTTTCTTT. This translates into CASRRVGNTEAFF.

The chain links TRBV5-1 to TRBJ2-5; D may be TRBD2 (5 bases). From germline, CDR1 is SGHRS and CDR2 YFSETQ. The CDR3 runs to 13 residues. V shed 0 bases and J shed 8 bases, with 11 bases lying between them. As DNA, the CDR3 is TGCGCCAGCAGCTTGGACCACCCGGGAACCCAGTACTTC. This encodes CASSLDHPGTQYF.

The chain recombines TRBV6-1 with TRBJ1-4; no clear D. V dropped 5 bases and J dropped 3 bases, with 10 bases sitting between them. This CDR3 region has 14 residues. In germline, CDR1 is MNHNS, CDR2 SASEGT. This CDR3 is CASSRLTANEKLFF. CDR3 nucleotide sequence: TGTGCCAGCAGTAGACTGACTGCTAATGAAAAACTGTTTTTT.

This rearrangement joins TRBV28 to TRBJ2-7; the D is unclear. Trimming cost V 2 bases and J 3 bases, with 11 bases left between them. This CDR3 comprises 14 residues. Germline CDR1 reads MDHEN; CDR2 reads SYDVKM. CDR3 sequence: CASSLTDAYYEQYF. The CDR3 DNA sequence: TGTGCCAGCAGTTTAACGGACGCGTACTACGAGCAGTACTTC.

This clone was counted once. This chain connects TRBV27 to TRBJ1-5, with 10 bases identical to TRBD1. The germline V gene has CDR1 MNHEY and CDR2 SMNVEV (reference sequence). The V and J ends lost 6 bases and 4 bases, in that order; junction bases with no gene match: 6. The CDR3 totals 15 residues. CDR3 protein: CASSRGTGVNQPQHF. The CDR3 DNA reads TGTGCCAGCAGCCGCGGGACAGGGGTTAATCAGCCCCAGCATTTT.